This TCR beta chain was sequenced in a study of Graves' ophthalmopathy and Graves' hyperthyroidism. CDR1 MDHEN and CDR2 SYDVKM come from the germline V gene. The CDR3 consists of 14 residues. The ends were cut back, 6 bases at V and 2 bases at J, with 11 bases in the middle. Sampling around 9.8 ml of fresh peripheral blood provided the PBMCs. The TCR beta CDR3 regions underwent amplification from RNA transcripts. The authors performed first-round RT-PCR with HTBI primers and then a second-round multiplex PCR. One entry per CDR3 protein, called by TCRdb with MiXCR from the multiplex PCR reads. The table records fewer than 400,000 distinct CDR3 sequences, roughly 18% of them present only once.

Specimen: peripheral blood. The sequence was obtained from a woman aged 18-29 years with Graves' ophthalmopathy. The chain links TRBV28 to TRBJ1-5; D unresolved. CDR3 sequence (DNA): TGTGCCAGCAGCCAGAACGGGCGCAATCAGCCCCAGCATTTT. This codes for CASSQNGRNQPQHF.